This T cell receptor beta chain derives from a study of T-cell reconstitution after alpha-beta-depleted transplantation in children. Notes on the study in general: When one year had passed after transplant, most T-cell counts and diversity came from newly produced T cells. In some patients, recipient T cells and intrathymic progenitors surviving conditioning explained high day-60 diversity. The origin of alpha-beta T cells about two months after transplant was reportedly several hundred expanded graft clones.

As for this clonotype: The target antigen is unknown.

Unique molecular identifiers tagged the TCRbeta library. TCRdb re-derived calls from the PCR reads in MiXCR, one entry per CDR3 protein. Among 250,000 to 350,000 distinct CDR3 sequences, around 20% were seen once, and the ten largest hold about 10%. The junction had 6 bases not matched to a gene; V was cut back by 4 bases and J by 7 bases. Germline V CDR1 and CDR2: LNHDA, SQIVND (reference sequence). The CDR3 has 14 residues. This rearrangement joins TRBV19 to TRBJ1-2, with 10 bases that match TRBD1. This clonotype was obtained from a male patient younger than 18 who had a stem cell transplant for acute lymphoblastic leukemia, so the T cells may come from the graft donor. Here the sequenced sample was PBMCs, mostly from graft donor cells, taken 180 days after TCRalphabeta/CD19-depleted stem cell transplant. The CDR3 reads CASSTRQGARGYTF. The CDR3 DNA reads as TGTGCCAGTAGTACCAGACAGGGGGCGCGTGGCTACACCTTC.